This entry concerns a single TCR beta chain. A few counts support this clonotype. Its antigen has not been determined. Per-nucleotide qualities are absent, and no much larger clonotype sits a single base away. This sample was taken from a study of naive and memory T cell subsets (dated by TCRdb to the late 2010s). Regarding the research as a whole: The figure summarizing these samples reported ten or so blood donors, 7 tuberculin skin test biopsies and 3 saline control biopsies. Usually PCR2 was run as a SYBR Green qPCR and stopped at a set threshold, although low-input samples could use end-point PCR (roughly 6 cycles) instead.

Sequences SGHVS (CDR1) and FQNEAQ (CDR2) are obtained from the germline V gene. From V the trimming removes 3 bases and from J it removes 0 bases, while the gene matches leave 4 bases of the junction unaccounted for. From its cysteine to its phenylalanine, the CDR3 spans 16 amino acids. Solely the CDR3 DNA is kept, with 48 bases framed from the first base. Summary of the overall study and its limitations: The RNA-based method was acknowledged to be potentially sensitive to changes in TCR transcripts with T cell activation and differentiation.

Using 3' ligation of a UMI-containing oligonucleotide to TCR cDNA, the study laid out a robust and sensitive protocol to amplify, sequence and analyze TCRs. For whole blood analysis, 2.5 ml of peripheral blood was drawn from adult healthy volunteers into Tempus tubes, and RNA was extracted according to the manufacturer's instructions. Total RNA was treated with RQ1 DNase, without cell sorting, prior to reverse transcription, with an input of about 1 to 1,100 ng being targeted. Skin biopsy and whole blood libraries were made to test pipeline robustness in samples where T cells form a minority population. The library was prepared using UMI-ligation and nested PCR. The ligated cDNA was amplified by four rounds of PCR, in which nested alpha and beta constant region primers were used together with the SP2 primer. For the blood and skin samples, reverse transcription of TCR RNA was done with SuperScript IV along with alpha and beta constant region primers. Using T4 RNA ligase 1, an oligonucleotide carrying both the Illumina SP2 primer and a UMI was ligated onto the 3' end of the cDNA. To prevent hairpin formation, the 12-nucleotide UMI was made up of two random hexamers with an eight-base spacer between them. From the second PCR onward, the TCR alpha and beta chain libraries were handled separately, and dual indexing was used for multiplexing. After pooling, the indexed libraries were analyzed by capillary electrophoresis and sequenced on either an Illumina MiSeq or NextSeq. Libraries were spiked with PhiX DNA at roughly 4.5-7% so that base diversity was increased and cluster recognition was improved. On the study's bioinformatics: Demultiplexor extracted UMIs from read 2, combined them with read 1 TCR sequence, and split reads by sample indices. V and J genes and V-J junctions were identified by Decombinator, which gave every TCR a five-part identifier that included V and J deletions. Collapsinator used UMIs to correct sequencing errors and PCR amplification heterogeneity, yielding UMI-based abundance per TCR. CDR3Translator turned identifiers into nucleotide sequence, translated the nucleotide sequence into amino acids, and pulled out CDR3 regions based on terminal motifs. Error-corrected counts of alpha and beta TCRs from blood and skin were compared after being normalized to the amount of input RNA. TCRdb trimmed public reads at Q25 via fastp, called clones via MiXCR and kept in-frame beta chains. Rows with one shared CDR3 protein collapse into an entry with the most common genes and DNA. The V and J calls shown here were made by TCRdb, not taken from the authors' results. This sample has approximately 30,000 distinct CDR3 sequences in its table, and around 4.9% of those were observed once. 6% to 9.5% of the sample is in the top ten clones.

The sequence was collected from an adult in good health. The rearrangement joined TRBV7-8 to TRBJ1-1, and TRBD1 matches 10 of the central bases. What was sequenced was blood. The base sequence is TGTGCCAGCAGCTTCCGGGACAGGGGAATGAACACTGAAGCTTTCTTT. It codes for CASSFRDRGMNTEAFF.